The 16 T cell receptor beta chains listed next were all sequenced from one sample in a study of shared clonotypes between healthy human individuals. This table comes from immunoSEQ multiplex PCR, and its TCRdb copy is limited to in-frame clones, with some not included. Of some 240,000 clones detected, just over 65% appear once; the ten largest clones hold around 10%. Specimen: memory CD4+ T cells sorted from blood. Noted subset: CD45RA-negative fraction. Receptors were obtained from a man aged 25-45 years in good health.

The rearrangement uses TRBV7-2 and TRBJ2-5, with D possibly matching TRBD1 (5 bases). V lost 1 base to trimming and J lost 7 bases, with 7 bases between them. Germline V gene lookup returns CDR1 SGHTA and CDR2 FQGNSA. This CDR3 region has 12 residues. The CDR3 is CASSLEGVTQYF. CDR3 DNA sequence: TGTGCCAGCAGCTTAGAAGGGGTGACCCAGTACTTC.

The rearrangement joins TRBV28 to TRBJ1-2; weak D call: TRBD1 (5 bases). The CDR3 extends over 14 amino acids. CDR1 and CDR2 (germline): MDHEN, SYDVKM. The germline V and J ends were trimmed by 2 bases and 6 bases, with 13 bases remaining between them. CDR3 DNA: TGTGCCAGCAGTTTAGTTGGGTCAGGGCATGGCTACACCTTC. This sequence encodes CASSLVGSGHGYTF.

The J gene is TRBJ2-7, the V gene TRBV10-2; D remains unclear. The CDR3 is 12 amino acids. Trimming removed 10 bases from V and 2 bases from J, with 12 bases in between. Germline loops: CDR1 WSHSY, CDR2 SAAADI. The CDR3 is CAIRTTTYEQYF. The DNA of the CDR3 is TGCGCCATCAGGACCACCACCTACGAGCAGTACTTC.

The CDR3 region has the DNA TGTGCCAGCAAGGAAATGCACTACGAGCAGTACTTC. Its translation: CASKEMHYEQYF. This chain uses TRBV2 with TRBJ2-7; D not certain. CDR1 and CDR2 from the germline V gene are SNHLY and FYNNEI. V was shortened by 7 bases and J by 3 bases, with 10 bases between the two germline ends. The CDR3 sequence is 12 residues long.

This chain uses TRBV19 with TRBJ1-2; D unclear. There are 12 residues in the CDR3. The V gene's germline CDR1 is LNHDA and CDR2 SQIVND (reference sequence). The ends were cut back, 5 bases at V and 2 bases at J, with 6 bases in the middle. The CDR3 DNA reads TGTGCCAGTAGTCCGCGAAACTATGGCTACACCTTC. Protein product: CASSPRNYGYTF.

The chain links TRBV30 to TRBJ1-5, with D uncertain. The V and J ends lost 2 bases and 1 base respectively, with 15 bases between them. The CDR3 covers 16 residues. CDR1 is GTSNPN and CDR2 is SVGIG in the germline V gene (reference sequence). CDR3 sequence reads: CAWSPRTGTSNQPQHF. The CDR3 DNA follows: TGTGCCTGGAGTCCCAGGACTGGCACCAGCAATCAGCCCCAGCATTTT.

Note on this clone: No DNA is shown, since the ends of the CDR3 on it are uncertain; the CDR3 is the one TCRdb lists. The chain joins TRBV11-2 to TRBJ2-5; TRBD2 is the table's D call, not checked against the DNA. The CDR3 spans 15 residues, counting both ends. CDR1 is SGHAT and CDR2 is FQNNGV in the germline V gene. CDR3: CASSQEWASGSNEYF.

Here the CDR3 DNA reads TGTGCCAGCAGTAAAGTAGAAAGTAATGAAAAACTGTTTTTT. Amino acid sequence: CASSKVESNEKLFF. This rearrangement joins TRBV2 to TRBJ1-4, with D uncertain. Trimming took 5 bases from V and 4 from J, leaving 11 bases between them. This CDR3 is 14 amino acids long. Looked up from germline, CDR1 is SNHLY and CDR2 is FYNNEI.

This clone was observed once. The chain links TRBV5-6 to TRBJ2-7, with 11 bases identical to TRBD1. Germline-derived CDR1 and CDR2 are SGHDT and YYEEEE. V gave up 4 bases and J gave up 3 bases; unmatched junction bases: 9. There are 16 residues in the CDR3. CDR3 nucleotide sequence: TGTGCCAGCAGCCGCCAACGGGGGACAGGGGGCTACGAGCAGTACTTC. Translated: CASSRQRGTGGYEQYF. Filled out from reference TRBV5-6 and TRBJ2-7, the complete variable domain reads DAGVTQSPTHLIKTRGQQVTLRCSPKSGHDTVSWYQQALGQGPQFIFQYYEEEERQRGNFPDRFSGHQFPNYSSELNVNALLLGDSALYLCASSRQRGTGGYEQYFGPGTRLTVT.

This clone was counted a few times. The chain has TRBV5-1 and TRBJ2-5; 9 nucleotides match TRBD2. Germline-derived CDR1 and CDR2 are SGHRS and YFSETQ. The CDR3 runs 13 residues. Trimming cost V 4 bases and J 5 bases; bases outside gene matches: 3. The CDR3 DNA reads as TGCGCCAGCAGCCAAGGACTAGCGGAGACCCAGTACTTC. Translating it yields CASSQGLAETQYF.

The rearrangement uses TRBV6-1 and TRBJ1-5; a weak D match, TRBD1 (5 bases). In germline, CDR1 is MNHNS, CDR2 SASEGT. Trimming removed 6 bases at V and 3 bases at J, with 9 bases between. The CDR3 is made up of 13 amino acids. For the CDR3, the DNA is TGTGCCAGCAGAGGGACTTACAATCAGCCCCAGCATTTT. This translates into CASRGTYNQPQHF.

This clone was detected a few times. The chain uses TRBV7-6 and TRBJ2-3, with 10 bases that match TRBD2. The CDR3 spans 14 residues. V lost 1 base to trimming and J lost 5 bases; unmatched junction nucleotides: 0. The germline CDR1 and CDR2 sequences are SGHVS and FNYEAQ. The DNA for the CDR3 is TGTGCCAGCAGCTTAGGACTAGCGGGAGATACGCAGTATTTT. Translation gives CASSLGLAGDTQYF.

This clone was seen once. The J gene is TRBJ1-1, the V gene TRBV20-1; no firm D call. The V and J ends lost 5 bases and 5 bases respectively, with 9 bases between them. Germline loops: CDR1 DFQATT, CDR2 SNEGSKA (reference sequence). This CDR3 has 11 amino acids. This CDR3 is CSAASGTEAFF. In DNA, the CDR3 is TGCAGTGCTGCCAGTGGGACTGAAGCTTTCTTT.

The chain links TRBV7-8 to TRBJ2-7, with unresolved D. This CDR3 comprises 16 residues. In germline, CDR1 is SGHVS, CDR2 FQNEAQ. With 4 bases removed from V and 2 bases from J, the gap between germline ends came to 18 bases. The CDR3 bases are TGTGCCAGCAGCTCTCCCGGCGTGAGGAAGACCTACGAGCAGTACTTC. This encodes CASSSPGVRKTYEQYF.

This clone was seen once. V is TRBV11-3 and J is TRBJ2-1; 9 nucleotides line up with TRBD2. CDR1 and CDR2 (germline): SGHNT, YENEEA. The V gene end was trimmed by 1 base and the J gene end by 4 bases; junction bases not matched to a gene: 2. This CDR3 contains 15 residues. This chain's CDR3 is CASSLGLAGYNEQFF. CDR3 coding DNA: TGTGCCAGCAGCTTAGGGCTAGCGGGGTACAATGAGCAGTTCTTC.

This chain links TRBV27 with TRBJ2-2; 12 nucleotides agree with TRBD2. From germline, CDR1 is MNHEY and CDR2 SMNVEV (reference sequence). The CDR3 length is 20 residues. V lost 7 bases, J lost 6 bases, and 21 bases stayed unmatched. The CDR3 region is CASKDLATSGRTSFSGELFF. CDR3 in DNA: TGTGCCAGCAAGGACCTCGCCACTAGCGGGAGGACTAGCTTTTCCGGGGAGCTGTTTTTT.